The entry that follows covers one T cell receptor beta chain sequence. The specificity of this receptor is unknown. No base quality information exists; no much larger clone differs at one position. TCRbeta-specific cDNA was reverse-transcribed from 500 ng total RNA using a constant-region primer and ProtoScript II reverse transcriptase. The TCRbeta libraries were prepared through three rounds of nested multiplex PCR following a slightly modified ARM-PCR procedure. Multiplex TRBV1-TRBV30 forward primers and a Cbeta reverse primer were used in the first two PCR rounds, each of which was run for approximately 9 cycles. Sample barcodes and Illumina adapters were added in a final 25-cycle PCR with Deep VentR polymerase. Before sequencing, amplicons of 200-500 bp were gel-purified using a QIAquick gel extraction kit. TCRbeta amplicons were sequenced on an Illumina HiSeq 2500 with 250-bp paired-end reads. The paper's data handling went like this. Trimmomatic v0.33 was used to quality-trim the reads, and FLASH v1.2.11 was used to merge paired reads so that full CDR3 sequences could be recovered. MiGEC v1.2.1b assigned V, D and J germline segments to the rearranged TCRbeta sequences. Clonotype statistics and Shannon-Wiener diversity indices were calculated with VDJtools v1.0.0. To reduce sampling bias, subsequent analyses other than the diversity analysis used only the 250 most abundant clonotypes in each sample. Using fastp trimming at Q25 and MiXCR clonotype assembly, TCRdb reanalyzed the public sequencing data and kept in-frame beta chains. Identical CDR3 protein sequences are pooled into one entry, listed with their most common genes and DNA. It is TCRdb's table, rather than the study itself, that gives the V and J calls and clone size. Within this sample are under 200,000 distinct CDR3 sequences, with approximately 64% of them counted one time only. The ten most abundant clones make up around 7.1% of the sample.

This sample is part of a study of tumor-infiltrating lymphocytes in primary liver carcinoma (dated by TCRdb to 2017 to 2019). Background for the entire study: Five patients with histopathologically diagnosed primary liver carcinoma underwent surgical resection in China between late 2015 and 2016. Hepatocellular carcinoma (four) or combined HCC and intrahepatic cholangiocarcinoma (one) was present in the five patients, who were three men and two women aged 30 to 69 years. A total of some 35 specimens from 5 patients underwent TCRbeta repertoire sequencing, comprising some 25 tumor regions, 5 adjacent noncancerous liver tissues and 5 peripheral blood samples. TCRbeta repertoire sequencing, expression microarrays and whole-exome sequencing were combined in the study across five regions of each liver tumor, with adjacent normal tissue and blood also included. Each sample produced about 3.65 to 8 million productive TCRbeta reads, and read depth showed no significant difference between tissue types. Tumors of the five patients were stage T1-T3 N0M0 with maximum diameters of about 4 to 10 cm. Reproducibility between technical replicate repertoires was high, with correlation coefficients above 0.95 and mean shared-clone rates approximately 0.9. Study-level results and caveats: A significantly larger repertoire fraction was made up by the top 250 clones in tumors than in blood (p = 0.039). Pairs of tumor regions showed greater repertoire overlap (mean around 35%) than tumor-adjacent pairs (17%) or tumor-blood pairs (roughly 15%), which is consistent with antigen-driven expansion. The study included only four to six patients, and the authors note findings should be validated in a larger study. Because the samples were bulk and unsorted, CD4+ and CD8+ T cell repertoires could not be compared. Because only the TCR beta chain was sequenced and unpaired alpha chains were not captured, true repertoire diversity is likely underestimated.

CDR1 and CDR2, looked up from the germline V gene, are SGHRS and YFSETQ. V and J are truncated by 0 bases and 1 base respectively, leaving an intervening sequence of 10 bases. The CDR3 spans 15 residues, from the cysteine through the phenylalanine. Kept here is only the CDR3 DNA, which spans 45 bases and is read in frame from base 1. Blood RNA was extracted from unsorted whole blood with TRIzol reagent; germline DNA came from the DNeasy Blood & Tissue kit. Patients had chronic HBV infection and were treatment-naive at sampling. Before surgery, about 4 milliliters of peripheral blood were collected into K2EDTA tubes.

Sequenced: peripheral blood. The sequence derives from a woman between 55 and 75 years old with primary liver carcinoma and hepatitis B virus infection. The rearrangement joined TRBV5-1 to TRBJ1-1, with the D gene too uncertain to name. CDR3 sequence: CASSLEVGRNTEAFF. The DNA sequence is TGCGCCAGCAGCTTGGAGGTGGGCAGGAACACTGAAGCTTTCTTT.